This is a list of T cell receptor beta chains from one sample in a study of OX40 agonist ivuxolimab in advanced cancers. Sequencing used immunoSEQ multiplex PCR; TCRdb keeps in-frame clones, though not all of them. The data show about 20,000 clones, 70% to 90% seen once. Source: CD4+ or CD8+ T cells sorted from blood, taken in a trial of the OX40 agonist ivuxolimab. The receptors here all came from an adult with an advanced solid tumor such as melanoma, head and neck, liver or kidney cancer. The conserved cysteine and the conserved F or W are not part of the CDR3 here. Each record gives: CDR3 protein, clone size, CDR3 length, V gene, J gene. Size is stated for part of the rows, as once, few or many counts, or as a class when the clone is expanded.

CDR3aa: ASSQVLAQPQH; abundance: -; len: 11; v_gene: TRBV4-1; j_gene: TRBJ1-5
CDR3aa: ASSLELASPLH; abundance: few; len: 11; v_gene: TRBV5-6; j_gene: TRBJ1-6
CDR3aa: ASSPSQPGELF; abundance: -; len: 11; v_gene: TRBV6-5; j_gene: TRBJ2-2
CDR3aa: ASSYGVEQF; abundance: -; len: 9; v_gene: TRBV6-6; j_gene: TRBJ2-1
CDR3aa: ASTSDLNTEAF; abundance: medium-sized; len: 11; v_gene: TRBV5-5; j_gene: TRBJ1-1
CDR3aa: ASSLTPANTEAF; abundance: -; len: 12; v_gene: TRBV7-6; j_gene: TRBJ1-1
CDR3aa: ASSTSGTQY; abundance: -; len: 9; v_gene: TRBV7-6; j_gene: TRBJ2-3
CDR3aa: ASSTRGVTGELF; abundance: -; len: 12; v_gene: TRBV25-1; j_gene: TRBJ2-2
CDR3aa: ASSTQGSSYEQY; abundance: once; len: 12; v_gene: TRBV28; j_gene: TRBJ2-7
CDR3aa: ASSSPSRRETQY; abundance: -; len: 12; v_gene: TRBV9; j_gene: TRBJ2-5
CDR3aa: ASSYASLRNTEAF; abundance: -; len: 13; v_gene: TRBV6-6; j_gene: TRBJ1-1
CDR3aa: ASSLEQQGFGDLEAF; abundance: -; len: 15; v_gene: TRBV11-1; j_gene: TRBJ1-1
CDR3aa: ASSPRLDKGGEQY; abundance: -; len: 13; v_gene: TRBV7-9; j_gene: TRBJ2-7
CDR3aa: ASSLITPDTQY; abundance: -; len: 11; v_gene: TRBV5-6; j_gene: TRBJ2-3
CDR3aa: ASSSGTGVGNTIY; abundance: -; len: 13; v_gene: TRBV5-5; j_gene: TRBJ1-3
CDR3aa: ASSEYGGMNTEAF; abundance: -; len: 13; v_gene: TRBV25-1; j_gene: TRBJ1-1
CDR3aa: ASSVLDGYEQY; abundance: -; len: 11; v_gene: TRBV7-3; j_gene: -
CDR3aa: ASSQTTGLQNIQY; abundance: -; len: 13; v_gene: TRBV7-9; j_gene: TRBJ2-4
CDR3aa: ASSPYRVRDIQY; abundance: -; len: 12; v_gene: TRBV2; j_gene: TRBJ2-4
CDR3aa: SVRGVLDGTEAF; abundance: -; len: 12; v_gene: TRBV29-1; j_gene: TRBJ1-1
CDR3aa: ASSIDPGSVDQPQH; abundance: -; len: 14; v_gene: TRBV19; j_gene: TRBJ1-5
CDR3aa: AIDGRTGELF; abundance: -; len: 10; v_gene: TRBV11-2; j_gene: TRBJ2-2
CDR3aa: ASSLVRVAKNIQY; abundance: -; len: 13; v_gene: TRBV5-1; j_gene: TRBJ2-4
CDR3aa: ATLGGLTGELF; abundance: -; len: 11; v_gene: TRBV2; j_gene: TRBJ2-2
CDR3aa: ASERDGRTDTQY; abundance: -; len: 12; v_gene: TRBV12-5; j_gene: TRBJ2-3
CDR3aa: ASSVTGEPTGELF; abundance: -; len: 13; v_gene: TRBV9; j_gene: TRBJ2-2
CDR3aa: ASSSGTGRETQY; abundance: -; len: 12; v_gene: TRBV5-6; j_gene: TRBJ2-5
CDR3aa: ASSVAGGEYLNEQF; abundance: -; len: 14; v_gene: TRBV19; j_gene: TRBJ2-1
CDR3aa: ASSFRVNTEAF; abundance: -; len: 11; v_gene: TRBV27; j_gene: TRBJ1-1
CDR3aa: ASSLARYGNQPQH; abundance: -; len: 13; v_gene: TRBV11-2; j_gene: TRBJ1-5
CDR3aa: ASTKGSGANVLT; abundance: -; len: 12; v_gene: TRBV27; j_gene: TRBJ2-6
CDR3aa: ASNALAGENEQY; abundance: -; len: 12; v_gene: TRBV2; j_gene: TRBJ2-7
CDR3aa: ASWKRGTDTQY; abundance: -; len: 11; v_gene: TRBV2; j_gene: TRBJ2-3
CDR3aa: ASSLGQGLDEKLF; abundance: -; len: 13; v_gene: TRBV7-9; j_gene: TRBJ1-4
CDR3aa: ASSLYNEQF; abundance: -; len: 9; v_gene: TRBV27; j_gene: TRBJ2-1
CDR3aa: ASSYGGGWTGSTYEQY; abundance: -; len: 16; v_gene: TRBV6-9; j_gene: TRBJ2-7
CDR3aa: ASSPRGSDPRNEQF; abundance: -; len: 14; v_gene: TRBV2; j_gene: TRBJ2-1